This T cell receptor beta chain was retrieved from a study of regulatory T cells in long-lasting Graves disease. As for time point: persistent/refractory GD, antithyroid drugs over 5 years with positive TRAb. RNA from PBMCs was the source of the TCR library. Each of the patients was recruited from an endocrinology department situated in Xi'an, China. Approximately 9.6-milliliter peripheral blood samples went into EDTA tubes. General study findings and limits: Persistent cases favored TRBV28, TRBJ1-2 and TRBJ2-5. Patients whose Graves' disease persisted exhibited lower TCR diversity than those newly diagnosed.

This clonotype came up many times. Its antigen is still unknown. Assembly of TCR beta libraries relied on iRepertoire HTBI primers together with Arm-PCR of CDR3 regions. TCRdb called the multiplex PCR reads again in MiXCR, with one record for every CDR3 protein. Of 500,000 to 700,000 distinct CDR3 sequences listed, about 30% were seen once; the top ten hold roughly 41%. Germline CDR1 and CDR2: MNHEY and SMNVEV (reference sequence). The CDR3 runs 17 residues. Between the trimmed V and J ends, which lost 4 bases and 0 bases, there was a span of 18 bases. The receptor's source is a female donor with Graves disease. Sequences were derived from peripheral blood mononuclear cells (PBMCs), sampled when the disease was refractory, from a patient treated with antithyroid drugs. The chain uses TRBV27 and TRBJ1-2; perhaps TRBD1 as D (5 bases). CDR3 in amino acids: CASSSRPSDTSNYGYTF. As DNA, the CDR3 is TGTGCCAGCAGTTCCCGCCCCTCGGACACTTCTAACTATGGCTACACCTTC.